This record looks at one TCR beta chain sequence and its context. Its specificity is not known. Trimming shortened V by 2 bases and J by 5 bases, and 11 bases separated the two germline ends. This CDR3 comprises 14 residues. Germline V gene sequence: CDR1 WNHNN, CDR2 SYGVQD (reference sequence). The data derive from a study of cytomegalovirus exposure and HLA in healthy donors. The PCR was carried out with 60 Vbeta primers and 13 Jbeta primers. This table comes from immunoSEQ multiplex PCR, and its TCRdb copy is limited to in-frame clones, with some not included. In the table there are about 95,000 clones, around 73% of which are singletons. Study-wide results and limits: The study found most TCR sequences rare, yet found some public TCRs in many donors. According to the study, roughly 180 TCR beta chains were cytomegalovirus-associated.

The source is a woman in her thirties or forties in good health and CMV-seropositive. The chain combines TRBV10-1 with TRBJ2-3; D is perhaps TRBD2 (5 bases). Source material: PBMCs. The CDR3 region has the DNA TGCGCCAGCAGTGAGGCTAGCATCAGAGATACGCAGTATTTT. This codes for CASSEASIRDTQYF.